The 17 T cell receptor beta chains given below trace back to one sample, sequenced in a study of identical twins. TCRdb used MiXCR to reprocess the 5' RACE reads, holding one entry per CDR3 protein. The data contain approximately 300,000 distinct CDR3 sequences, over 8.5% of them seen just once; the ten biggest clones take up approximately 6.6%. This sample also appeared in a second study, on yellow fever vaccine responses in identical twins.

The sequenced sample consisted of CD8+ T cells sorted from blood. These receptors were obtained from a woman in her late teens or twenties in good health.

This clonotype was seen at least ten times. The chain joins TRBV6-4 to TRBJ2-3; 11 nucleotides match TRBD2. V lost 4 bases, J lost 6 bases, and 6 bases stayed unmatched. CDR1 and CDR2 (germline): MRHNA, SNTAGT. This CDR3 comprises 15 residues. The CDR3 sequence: CASSAGTSGADTQYF. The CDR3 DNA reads TGTGCCAGCAGTGCCGGGACTAGCGGCGCGGATACGCAGTATTTT.

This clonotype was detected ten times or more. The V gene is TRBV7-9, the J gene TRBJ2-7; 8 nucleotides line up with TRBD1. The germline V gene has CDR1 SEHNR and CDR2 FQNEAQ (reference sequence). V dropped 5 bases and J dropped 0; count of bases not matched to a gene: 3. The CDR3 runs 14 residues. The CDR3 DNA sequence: TGTGCCAGCAGCGTAGGACAGGGCTCCTACGAGCAGTACTTC. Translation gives CASSVGQGSYEQYF. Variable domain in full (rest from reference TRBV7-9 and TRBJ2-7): DTGVSQNPRHKITKRGQNVTFRCDPISEHNRLYWYRQTLGQGPEFLTYFQNEAQLEKSRLLSDRFSAERPKGSFSTLEIQRTEQGDSAMYLCASSVGQGSYEQYFGPGTRLTVT.

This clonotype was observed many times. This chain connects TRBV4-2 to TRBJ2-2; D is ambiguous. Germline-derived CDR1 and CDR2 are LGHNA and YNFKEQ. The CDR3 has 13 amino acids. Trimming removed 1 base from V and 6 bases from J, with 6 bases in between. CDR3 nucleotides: TGTGCCAGCAGCCAAGGATATTCCGGGGAGCTGTTTTTT. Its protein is CASSQGYSGELFF.

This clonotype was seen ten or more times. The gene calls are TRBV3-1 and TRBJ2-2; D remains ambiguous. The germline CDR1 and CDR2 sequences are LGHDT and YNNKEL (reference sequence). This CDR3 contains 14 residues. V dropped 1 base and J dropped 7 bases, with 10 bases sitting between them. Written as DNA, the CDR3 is TGTGCCAGCAGCCAAGGGCTCGGTTACGGGGAGCTGTTTTTT. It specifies CASSQGLGYGELFF.

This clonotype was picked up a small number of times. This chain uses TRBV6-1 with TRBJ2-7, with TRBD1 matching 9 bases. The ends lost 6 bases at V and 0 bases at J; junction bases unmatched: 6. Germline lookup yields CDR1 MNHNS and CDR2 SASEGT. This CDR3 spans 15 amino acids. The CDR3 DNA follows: TGTGCCAGCAGCCCACAGGGGGCCCGCTCCTACGAGCAGTACTTC. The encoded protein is CASSPQGARSYEQYF.

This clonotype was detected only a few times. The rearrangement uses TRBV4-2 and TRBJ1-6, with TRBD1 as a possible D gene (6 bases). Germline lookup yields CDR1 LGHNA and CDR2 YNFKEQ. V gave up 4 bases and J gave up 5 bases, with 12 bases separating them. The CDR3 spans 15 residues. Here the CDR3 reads CASSPTSGDNSPLHF. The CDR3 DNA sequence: TGTGCCAGCAGCCCCACATCAGGGGATAATTCACCCCTCCACTTT.

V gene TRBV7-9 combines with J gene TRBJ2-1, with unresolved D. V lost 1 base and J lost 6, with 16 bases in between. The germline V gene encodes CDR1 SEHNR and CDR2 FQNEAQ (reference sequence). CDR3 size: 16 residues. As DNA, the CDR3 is TGTGCCAGCAGCTTAGTGGTTCCCCCTCCCGCCAATGAGCAGTTCTTC. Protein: CASSLVVPPPANEQFF. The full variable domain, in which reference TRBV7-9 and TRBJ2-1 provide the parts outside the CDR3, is DTGVSQNPRHKITKRGQNVTFRCDPISEHNRLYWYRQTLGQGPEFLTYFQNEAQLEKSRLLSDRFSAERPKGSFSTLEIQRTEQGDSAMYLCASSLVVPPPANEQFFGPGTRLTVL.

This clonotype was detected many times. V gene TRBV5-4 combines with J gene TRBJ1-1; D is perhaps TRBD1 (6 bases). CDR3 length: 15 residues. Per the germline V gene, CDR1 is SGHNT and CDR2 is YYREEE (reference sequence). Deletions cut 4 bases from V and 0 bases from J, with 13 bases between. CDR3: CASSRNRAMNTEAFF. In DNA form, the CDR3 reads TGTGCCAGCAGCCGGAACAGGGCGATGAACACTGAAGCTTTCTTT.

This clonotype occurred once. The CDR3 DNA is TGTGCCAGCAGTTCAACAGGGACTCTCACTGGGGCCAACGTCCTGACTTTC. It encodes CASSSTGTLTGANVLTF. The chain uses TRBV28 and TRBJ2-6; D is possibly TRBD1 or TRBD2 (6 bases each). Trimming took off 4 bases at V and 2 bases at J, with 15 bases between the two ends. The CDR3 runs to 17 residues. Germline CDR1 reads MDHEN; CDR2 reads SYDVKM.

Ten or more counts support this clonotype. CDR3: CASSNTLAGTLQETQYF. The CDR3 bases are TGTGCCAGCAGTAACACCCTGGCCGGGACCCTGCAAGAGACCCAGTACTTC. This chain joins TRBV6-5 and TRBJ2-5; D may correspond to TRBD1 or TRBD2 (5 bases each). Deletions cut 5 bases from V and 2 bases from J, with 21 bases between. The CDR3 spans 17 residues. Germline loops: CDR1 MNHEY, CDR2 SVGAGI.

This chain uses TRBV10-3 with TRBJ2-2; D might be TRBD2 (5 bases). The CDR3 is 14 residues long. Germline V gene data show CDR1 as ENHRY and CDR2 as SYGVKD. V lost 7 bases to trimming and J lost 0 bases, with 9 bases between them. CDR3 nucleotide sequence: TGTGCCATCACGAGGGAAGCGAACACCGGGGAGCTGTTTTTT. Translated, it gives CAITREANTGELFF.

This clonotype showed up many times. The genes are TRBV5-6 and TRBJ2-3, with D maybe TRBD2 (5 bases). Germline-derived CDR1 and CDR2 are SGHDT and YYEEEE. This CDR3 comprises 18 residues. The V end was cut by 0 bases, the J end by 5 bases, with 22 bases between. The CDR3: CASSLASARLEAEDTQYF. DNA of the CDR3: TGTGCCAGCAGCTTGGCCTCTGCGCGGCTGGAGGCCGAAGATACGCAGTATTTT. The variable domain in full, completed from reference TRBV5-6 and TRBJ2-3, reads DAGVTQSPTHLIKTRGQQVTLRCSPKSGHDTVSWYQQALGQGPQFIFQYYEEEERQRGNFPDRFSGHQFPNYSSELNVNALLLGDSALYLCASSLASARLEAEDTQYFGPGTRLTVL.

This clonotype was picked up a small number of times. CDR3 nucleotide sequence: TGTGCCAGCAGCACCCTGGGAGCGGGCTCCTACAATGAGCAGTTCTTC. It specifies CASSTLGAGSYNEQFF. The gene calls are TRBV11-2 and TRBJ2-1; a weak D match, TRBD2 (6 bases). This CDR3 has 16 residues. V was pared by 5 bases and J by 0 bases, with 14 bases between. Germline CDR1 reads SGHAT; CDR2 reads FQNNGV.

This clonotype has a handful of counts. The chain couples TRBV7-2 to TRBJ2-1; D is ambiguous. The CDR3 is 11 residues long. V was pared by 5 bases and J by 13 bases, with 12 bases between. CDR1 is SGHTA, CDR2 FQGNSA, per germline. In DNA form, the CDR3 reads TGTGCCAGCAGCCCAGTGCACGTTCAGTTCTTC. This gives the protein CASSPVHVQFF.

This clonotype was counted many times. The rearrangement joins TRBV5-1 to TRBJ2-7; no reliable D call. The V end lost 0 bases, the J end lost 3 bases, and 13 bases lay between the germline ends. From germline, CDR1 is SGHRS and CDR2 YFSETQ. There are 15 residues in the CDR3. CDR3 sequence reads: CASSLDFLGGYEQYF. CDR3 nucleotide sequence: TGCGCCAGCAGCTTGGATTTCCTTGGCGGCTACGAGCAGTACTTC.

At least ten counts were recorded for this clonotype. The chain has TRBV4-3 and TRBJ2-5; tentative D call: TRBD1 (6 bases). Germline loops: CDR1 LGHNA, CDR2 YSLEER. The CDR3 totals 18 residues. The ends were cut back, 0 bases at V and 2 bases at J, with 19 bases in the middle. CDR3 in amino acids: CASSQELSGAIRQETQYF. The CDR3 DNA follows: TGCGCCAGCAGCCAAGAGCTTTCAGGGGCCATAAGACAAGAGACCCAGTACTTC.

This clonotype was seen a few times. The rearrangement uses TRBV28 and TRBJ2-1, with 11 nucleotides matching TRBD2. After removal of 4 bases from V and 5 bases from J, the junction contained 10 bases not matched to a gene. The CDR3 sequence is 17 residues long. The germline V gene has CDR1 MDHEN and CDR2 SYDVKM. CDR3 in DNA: TGTGCCAGCAGTTACCCTCCCCTAGCGGGAGGTAACAATGAGCAGTTCTTC. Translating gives CASSYPPLAGGNNEQFF.